This T cell receptor beta chain was recovered during a study of PD-1 blockade in mismatch repair-deficient tumors. For the study at large: Enrolled about 2012-2016, patients had progressing, pretreated mismatch repair-deficient cancers of 12 types.

In germline, CDR1 is MNHEY, CDR2 SMNVEV (reference sequence). Trimming took off 6 bases at V and 7 bases at J, with 19 bases between the two ends. The CDR3 covers 15 residues. Clones were sequenced by immunoSEQ multiplex PCR, and TCRdb holds only the in-frame ones, with some missing. In the table there are some 120,000 clones, around nine tenths of which are singletons. This clone was detected many times. Antigen unknown. Whole-study findings and limits: Rapid post-treatment expansion, then contraction, generally preceding radiologic response, marked tumor-resident clones.

PCR or immunohistochemistry showed mismatch repair deficiency in every enrolled patient. This material consisted of peripheral blood, taken 70 to 72 weeks after starting pembrolizumab. The rearrangement uses TRBV27 and TRBJ2-1; D not resolved. The clonotype comes from an adult with mismatch repair-deficient cancer. CDR3: CASSRREVIMNEQFF. Written as DNA, the CDR3 is TGTGCCAGCAGCCGCAGAGAAGTGATCATGAATGAGCAGTTCTTC.